This T cell receptor beta chain was found in a study of T cells in Graves' hyperthyroidism and ophthalmopathy. Germline assignment: CDR1 MDHEN and CDR2 SYDVKM. The CDR3 has 13 amino acids. Amplified TCR beta CDR3 regions came from RNA transcripts. With the HTBI primer set, the TCR CDR3 went through a first round of RT-PCR. Using its own MiXCR run on the multiplex PCR reads, TCRdb lists one record per CDR3 protein. The sample includes around 600,000 distinct CDR3 sequences, roughly 14% seen only once; the top ten take around an eighth. Points on this clonotype: The junction and the germline gene differ at one end; a read error may be behind it.

The chain uses TRBV28 and TRBJ1-5; tentatively, D is TRBD1 (6 bases). The sequenced sample was blood. The sequence came from a woman aged 45 to 65 with Graves' ophthalmopathy. The CDR3 region is CASGGQNNQPRHF. The CDR3 nucleotides are TGTGCCAGCGGGGGGCAGAACAATCAGCCCCGGCATTTT.